Listed below are T cell receptor beta chains from one sample, sequenced in a study of OX40 agonist ivuxolimab in advanced cancers. Data came from immunoSEQ multiplex PCR; TCRdb stores just in-frame clones and leaves some out. The table has 65,000 to 80,000 clones, approximately 86% seen once. This specimen consisted of CD4+ or CD8+ T cells sorted from blood, obtained in a trial of the OX40 agonist ivuxolimab. These receptor sequences come from an adult with an advanced solid tumor such as melanoma, head and neck, liver or kidney cancer. Both conserved end residues are part of each CDR3. The D gene is left open where the match is weak.

TRBJ2-1 | TRBV5-4 | . | CASSLGQASYNEQFF
TRBJ2-3 | TRBV4-1 | . | CASSQKPAETDTQYF
TRBJ1-4 | TRBV11-2 | . | CASSTSPSATNEKLFF
TRBJ2-2 | TRBV19 | TRBD1 | CASSISGTGGSGELFF
TRBJ1-2 | TRBV6-5 | TRBD1 | CASSRGTGGIYGYTF
TRBJ1-1 | TRBV5-1 | . | CASSLVGGRGYTEAFF
TRBJ2-1 | TRBV29-1 | . | CSANRVIYNEQFF
TRBJ1-1 | TRBV2 | . | CASSWTGPSNTEAFF
TRBJ1-5 | TRBV27 | . | CASSWGPGNQPQHF
TRBJ2-1 | TRBV5-1 | TRBD2 | CASSLDQREAYNEQFF
TRBJ1-1 | TRBV28 | TRBD1 | CASSSGTGVYTEAFF
TRBJ2-2 | TRBV19 | . | CASKLLNTGELFF
TRBJ2-2 | TRBV7-6 | . | CASSLVSASNTGELFF
TRBJ2-7 | TRBV5-1 | . | CASSPGTRPYEQYF
TRBJ1-1 | TRBV7-2 | . | CASSLGGGMRAFF
TRBJ1-5 | TRBV6-5 | . | CASGRTANQPQHF
TRBJ1-2 | TRBV5-1 | TRBD1 | CASRRTGATNYGYTF
TRBJ2-3 | TRBV6-1 | . | CASSIVAWGTDTQYF
TRBJ1-1 | TRBV6-1 | TRBD1 | CASSDDEGQGNTEAFF
TRBJ1-4 | TRBV6-5 | . | CASRVTTTNEKLFF
TRBJ1-1 | TRBV18 | TRBD1 | CASSSDRALEAFF
TRBJ1-2 | TRBV7-9 | . | CASSLEGGEGYTF
TRBJ1-5 | TRBV28 | TRBD1 | CASSFGGRGRNQPQHF
TRBJ1-1 | TRBV7-2 | . | CASSSQGGYTEAFF